The clone carrying this T cell receptor (beta chain) has a handful of counts. Researchers prepared the TCRbeta library using unique molecular identifiers, the study reports. In TCRdb, the PCR reads were re-called with MiXCR into one record per CDR3 protein. The table records approximately 350,000 distinct CDR3 sequences, 10% to 15% of them present only once. CDR1 is SGDLS and CDR2 is YYNGEE in the germline V gene. The CDR3 spans 17 residues. The V and J ends lost 2 bases and 3 bases, in that order; junction bases with no gene match: 9. The sample comes from a study of T-cell reconstitution after alpha-beta-depleted transplantation in children.

Specimen: PBMCs, collected from the stem cell graft. V is TRBV9 and J is TRBJ2-1; 9 nucleotides match TRBD2. The sequence was collected from a human donor who donated a stem cell graft to a child with Fanconi anemia. The CDR3 DNA sequence: TGTGCCAGCAGCGTCCGCTCCCGGCGGGGGGGCTACAATGAGCAGTTCTTC. Its protein product is CASSVRSRRGGYNEQFF.